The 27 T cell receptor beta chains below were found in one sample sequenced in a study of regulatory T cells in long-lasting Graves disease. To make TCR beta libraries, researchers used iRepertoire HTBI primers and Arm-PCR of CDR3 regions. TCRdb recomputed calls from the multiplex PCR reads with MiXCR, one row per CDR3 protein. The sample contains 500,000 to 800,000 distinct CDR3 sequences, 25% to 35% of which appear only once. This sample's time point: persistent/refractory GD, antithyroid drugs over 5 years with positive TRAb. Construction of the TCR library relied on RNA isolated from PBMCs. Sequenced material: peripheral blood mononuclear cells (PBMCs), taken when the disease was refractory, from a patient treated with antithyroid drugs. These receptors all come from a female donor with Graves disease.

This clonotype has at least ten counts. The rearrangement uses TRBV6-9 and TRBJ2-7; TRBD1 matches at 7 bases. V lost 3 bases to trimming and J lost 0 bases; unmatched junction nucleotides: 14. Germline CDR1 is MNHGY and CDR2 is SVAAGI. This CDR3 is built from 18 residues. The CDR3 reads CASSYSHRQGRGSYEQYF. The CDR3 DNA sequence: TGTGCCAGCAGTTACTCCCATAGACAGGGACGAGGCTCCTACGAGCAGTACTTC.

The CDR3 DNA is TGTGCCAGTAGTAGAACAGGGCATCCTAACTATGGCTACACCTTC. Translating it yields CASSRTGHPNYGYTF. The rearrangement uses TRBV19 and TRBJ1-2, with a tentative D call TRBD1 (6 bases). Germline CDR1 and CDR2: LNHDA and SQIVND (reference sequence). Trimming stripped 4 bases from V and 0 bases from J, with 12 bases between. The CDR3 spans 15 residues.

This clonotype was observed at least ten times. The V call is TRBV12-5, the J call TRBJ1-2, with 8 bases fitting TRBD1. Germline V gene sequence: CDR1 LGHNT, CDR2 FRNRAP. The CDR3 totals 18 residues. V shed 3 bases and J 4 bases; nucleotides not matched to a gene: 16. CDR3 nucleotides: TGTGCTAGTGGTTTCCTCGGACAGGGTACCGGGATAGCCTATGGCTACACCTTC. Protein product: CASGFLGQGTGIAYGYTF.

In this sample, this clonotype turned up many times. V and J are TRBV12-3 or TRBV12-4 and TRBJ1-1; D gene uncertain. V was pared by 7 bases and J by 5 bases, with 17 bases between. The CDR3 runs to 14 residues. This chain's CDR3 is CASNPDGYWTEAFF. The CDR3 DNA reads TGTGCCAGCAACCCTGACGGGTATTGGACTGAAGCTTTCTTT.

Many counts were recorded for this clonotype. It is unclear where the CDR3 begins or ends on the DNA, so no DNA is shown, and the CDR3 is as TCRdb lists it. CDR3 in amino acids: CASSSSVVAPYEQYF. The gene calls are TRBV28 and TRBJ2-7. Per the germline V gene, CDR1 is MDHEN and CDR2 is SYDVKM. The CDR3 has 15 amino acids, counting both end residues.

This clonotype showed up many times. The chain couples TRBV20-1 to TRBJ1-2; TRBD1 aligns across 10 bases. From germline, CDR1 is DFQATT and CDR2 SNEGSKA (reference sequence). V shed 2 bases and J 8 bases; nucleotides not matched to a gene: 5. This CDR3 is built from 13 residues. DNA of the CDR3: TGCAGTGCTAGAACGACAGGGGGCAAAGGCTACACCTTC. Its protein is CSARTTGGKGYTF.

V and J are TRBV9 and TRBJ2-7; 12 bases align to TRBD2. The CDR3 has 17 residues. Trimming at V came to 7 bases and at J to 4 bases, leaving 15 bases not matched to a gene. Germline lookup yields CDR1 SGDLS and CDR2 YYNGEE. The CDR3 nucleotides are TGTGCCAGCTCCACCTCCCTTGCCGGGACTAGCGGGTACGAGCAGTACTTC. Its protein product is CASSTSLAGTSGYEQYF. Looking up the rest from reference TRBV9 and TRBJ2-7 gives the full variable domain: DSGVTQTPKHLITATGQRVTLRCSPRSGDLSVYWYQQSLDQGLQFLIQYYNGEERAKGNILERFSAQQFPDLHSELNLSSLELGDSALYFCASSTSLAGTSGYEQYFGPGTRLTVT.

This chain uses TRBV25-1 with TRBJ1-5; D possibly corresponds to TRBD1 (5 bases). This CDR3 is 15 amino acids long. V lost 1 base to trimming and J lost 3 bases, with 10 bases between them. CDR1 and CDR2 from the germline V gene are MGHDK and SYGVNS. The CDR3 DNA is TGTGCCAGCAGTGAATTCAGGGAGAACAATCAGCCCCAGCATTTT. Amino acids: CASSEFRENNQPQHF. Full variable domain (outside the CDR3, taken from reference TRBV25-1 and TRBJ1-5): EADIYQTPRYLVIGTGKKITLECSQTMGHDKMYWYQQDPGMELHLIHYSYGVNSTEKGDLSSESTVSRIRTEHFPLTLESARPSHTSQYLCASSEFRENNQPQHFGDGTRLSIL.

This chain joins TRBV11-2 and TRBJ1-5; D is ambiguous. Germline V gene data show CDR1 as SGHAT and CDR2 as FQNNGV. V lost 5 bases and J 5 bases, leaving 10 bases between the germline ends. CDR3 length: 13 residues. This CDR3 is CASSAASDQPQHF. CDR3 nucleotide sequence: TGTGCCAGCAGCGCGGCATCCGATCAGCCCCAGCATTTT.

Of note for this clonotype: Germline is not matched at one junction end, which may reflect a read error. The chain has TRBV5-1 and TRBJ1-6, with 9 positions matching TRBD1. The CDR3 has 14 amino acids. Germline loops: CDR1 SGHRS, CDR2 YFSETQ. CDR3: CASSAGQGNSPLHF. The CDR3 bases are TGTGCCAGCAGCGCGGGACAGGGAAATTCACCCCTCCACTTT.

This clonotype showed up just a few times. This chain's CDR3 is CASSIRTPSSGNTIYF. The CDR3 DNA follows: TGTGCCAGCAGTATCCGGACACCCTCATCTGGAAACACCATATATTTT. V and J are TRBV2 and TRBJ1-3, with D possibly TRBD1 on 5 matching bases. V lost 5 bases and J lost 1, with 15 bases in between. CDR3 size: 16 residues. The V gene's germline CDR1 is SNHLY and CDR2 FYNNEI.

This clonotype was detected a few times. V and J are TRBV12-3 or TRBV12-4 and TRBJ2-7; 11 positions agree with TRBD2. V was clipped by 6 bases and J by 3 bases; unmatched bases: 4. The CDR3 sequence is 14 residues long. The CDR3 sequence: CASSGLAGYYEQYF. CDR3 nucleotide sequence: TGTGCCAGCAGCGGACTAGCGGGTTACTACGAGCAGTACTTC.

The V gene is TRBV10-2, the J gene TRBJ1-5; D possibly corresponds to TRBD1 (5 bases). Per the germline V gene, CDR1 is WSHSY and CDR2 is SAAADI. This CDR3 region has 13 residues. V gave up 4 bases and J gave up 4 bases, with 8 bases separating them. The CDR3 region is CASSGQLNQPQHF. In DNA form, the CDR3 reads TGCGCCAGCAGTGGACAGCTTAATCAGCCCCAGCATTTT.

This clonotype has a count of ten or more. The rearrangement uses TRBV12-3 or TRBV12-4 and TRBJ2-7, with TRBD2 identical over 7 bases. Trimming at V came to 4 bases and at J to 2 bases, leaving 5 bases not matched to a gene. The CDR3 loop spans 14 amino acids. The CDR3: CASSSPSGAYEQYF. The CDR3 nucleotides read TGTGCCAGCAGTTCACCTAGCGGAGCCTACGAGCAGTACTTC.

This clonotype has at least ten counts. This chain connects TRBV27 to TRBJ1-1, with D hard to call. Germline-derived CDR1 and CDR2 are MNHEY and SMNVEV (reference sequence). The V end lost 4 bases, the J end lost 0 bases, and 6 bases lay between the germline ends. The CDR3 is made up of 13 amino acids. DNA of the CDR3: TGTGCCAGCAGTTCCTTAATGAACACTGAAGCTTTCTTT. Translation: CASSSLMNTEAFF.

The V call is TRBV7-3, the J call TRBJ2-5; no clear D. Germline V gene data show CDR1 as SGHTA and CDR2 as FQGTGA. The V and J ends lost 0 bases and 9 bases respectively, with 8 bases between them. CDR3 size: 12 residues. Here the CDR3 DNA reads TGTGCCAGCAGCTTAACCTTTGGGCCCCAGTACTTC. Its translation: CASSLTFGPQYF.

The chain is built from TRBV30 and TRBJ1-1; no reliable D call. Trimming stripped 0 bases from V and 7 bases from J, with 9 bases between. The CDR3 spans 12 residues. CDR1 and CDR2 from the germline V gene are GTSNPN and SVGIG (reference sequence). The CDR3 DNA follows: TGTGCCTGGAGTGTAGTGAAGAGTGAAGCTTTCTTT. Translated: CAWSVVKSEAFF.

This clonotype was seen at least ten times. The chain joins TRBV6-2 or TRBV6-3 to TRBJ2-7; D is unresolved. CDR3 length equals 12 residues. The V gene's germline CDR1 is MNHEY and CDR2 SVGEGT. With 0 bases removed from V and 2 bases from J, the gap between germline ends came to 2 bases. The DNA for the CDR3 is TGTGCCAGCAGTTACTCTCCCTACGAGCAGTACTTC. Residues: CASSYSPYEQYF.

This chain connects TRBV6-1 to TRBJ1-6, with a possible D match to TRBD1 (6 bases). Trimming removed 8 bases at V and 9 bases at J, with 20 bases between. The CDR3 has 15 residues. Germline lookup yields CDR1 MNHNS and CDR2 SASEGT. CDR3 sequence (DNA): TGTGCCAGCGGACTTGGGGGCCCGATGGCTTCACCCCTCCACTTT. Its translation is CASGLGGPMASPLHF.

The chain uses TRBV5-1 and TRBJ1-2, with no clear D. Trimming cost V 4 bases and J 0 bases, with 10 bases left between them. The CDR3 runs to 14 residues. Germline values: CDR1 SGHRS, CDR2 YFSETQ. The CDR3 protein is CASSLDRPNYGYTF. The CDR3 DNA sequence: TGCGCCAGCAGCCTGGACCGACCTAACTATGGCTACACCTTC.

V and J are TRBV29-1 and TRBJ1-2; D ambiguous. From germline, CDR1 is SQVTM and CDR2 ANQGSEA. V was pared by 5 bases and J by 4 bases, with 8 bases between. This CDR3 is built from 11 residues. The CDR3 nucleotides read TGCAGCGTTCTCAGAGCCTATGGCTACACCTTC. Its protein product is CSVLRAYGYTF. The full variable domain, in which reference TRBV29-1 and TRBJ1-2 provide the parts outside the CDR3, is SAVISQKPSRDICQRGTSLTIQCQVDSQVTMMFWYRQQPGQSLTLIATANQGSEATYESGFVIDKFPISRPNLTFSTLTVSNMSPEDSSIYLCSVLRAYGYTFGSGTRLTVV.

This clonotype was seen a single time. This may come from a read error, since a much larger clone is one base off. CDR3 region: CASSRARVGTGGGNQPQHF. CDR3 DNA: TGTGCCAGCAGTCGGGCTCGGGTTGGGACAGGGGGGGGCAATCAGCCCCAGCATTTT. The V and J genes are TRBV28 and TRBJ1-5, with 11 bases aligning to TRBD1. Looked up from germline, CDR1 is MDHEN and CDR2 is SYDVKM. The V and J ends lost 5 bases and 2 bases, in that order; junction bases with no gene match: 14. The CDR3 has 19 amino acids.

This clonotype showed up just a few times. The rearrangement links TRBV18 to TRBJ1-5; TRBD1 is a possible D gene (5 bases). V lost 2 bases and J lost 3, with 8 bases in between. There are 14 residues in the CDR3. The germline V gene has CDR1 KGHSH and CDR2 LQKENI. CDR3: CASSPRQFNQPQHF. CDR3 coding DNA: TGTGCCAGCTCACCAAGACAGTTCAATCAGCCCCAGCATTTT. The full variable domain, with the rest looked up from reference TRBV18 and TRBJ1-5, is NAGVMQNPRHLVRRRGQEARLRCSPMKGHSHVYWYRQLPEEGLKFMVYLQKENIIDESGMPKERFSAEFPKEGPSILRIQQVVRGDSAAYFCASSPRQFNQPQHFGDGTRLSIL.

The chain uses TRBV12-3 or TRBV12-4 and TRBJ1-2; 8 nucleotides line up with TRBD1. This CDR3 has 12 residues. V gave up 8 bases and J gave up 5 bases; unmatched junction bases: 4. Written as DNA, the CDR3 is TGTGCCAGCCGACAGGGGAAATATGGCTACACCTTC. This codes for CASRQGKYGYTF.

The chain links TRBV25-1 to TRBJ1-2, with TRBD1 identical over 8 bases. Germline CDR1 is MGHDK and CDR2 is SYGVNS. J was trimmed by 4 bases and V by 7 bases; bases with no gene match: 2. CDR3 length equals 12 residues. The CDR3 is CASTGGPYGYTF. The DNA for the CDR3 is TGTGCCAGCACAGGGGGCCCCTATGGCTACACCTTC.

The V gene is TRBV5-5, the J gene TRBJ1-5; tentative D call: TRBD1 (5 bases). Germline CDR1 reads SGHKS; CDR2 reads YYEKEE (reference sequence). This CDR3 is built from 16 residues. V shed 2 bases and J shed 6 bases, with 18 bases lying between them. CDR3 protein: CASSLDLGRYGQPQHF. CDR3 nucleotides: TGTGCCAGCAGCTTAGACCTGGGACGGTACGGTCAGCCCCAGCATTTT.

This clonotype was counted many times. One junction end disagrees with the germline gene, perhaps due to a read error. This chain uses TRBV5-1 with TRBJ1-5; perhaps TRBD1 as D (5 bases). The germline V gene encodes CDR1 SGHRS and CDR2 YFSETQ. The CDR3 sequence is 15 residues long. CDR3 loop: CASSLSGYSNQPQHF. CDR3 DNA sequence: TGTGCCAGCAGTTTATCAGGGTATAGCAATCAGCCCCAGCATTTT.